A selection of T cell receptor beta chains follows, all from one sample in a study of cytomegalovirus exposure and HLA in healthy donors. Data came from immunoSEQ multiplex PCR; TCRdb stores just in-frame clones and leaves some out. The sample lists around 54,000 clones, roughly nine tenths occurring once. The sequenced sample was PBMCs. These receptor sequences come from a woman aged 18-29 years in good health and CMV-seropositive. Each CDR3 is given without its conserved first and last residue.

cdr3_length	v_call	j_call	cdr3_aa
12	TRBV5-4	TRBJ2-7	ASSPTPQGDEQY
12	TRBV30	TRBJ1-6	AWSMGQGGSPLH
14	TRBV11-2	TRBJ2-7	ASSPGTGRGSYEQY
17	TRBV7-8	TRBJ1-6	ASSLARTGRVPYNSPLH
10	TRBV5-1	TRBJ2-1	ASSPFLNEQF
12	TRBV2	TRBJ1-3	ASSFDRAGNTIY
14	TRBV7-2	TRBJ2-7	ASSSGPTGGVYEQY
15	TRBV4-3	TRBJ2-7	ASSQDATSGGSYEQY
12	TRBV6-1	TRBJ1-2	ASSATGRDYGYT
9	TRBV28	TRBJ2-2	ASSRTGELF
13	TRBV5-1	TRBJ2-2	ASSPGQLSTGELF
12	TRBV29-1	TRBJ1-6	SRGGEAPNSPLH
12	TRBV19	TRBJ1-1	ATPLPNGGTEAF
12	TRBV6-1	TRBJ2-7	ASSAWDRGNEQY
10	TRBV29-1	TRBJ1-2	SARQGGYGYT
12	TRBV27	TRBJ1-2	ATAFFPGSYGYT
15	TRBV4-1	TRBJ1-2	ASSQEPQGQDLYGYT
14	TRBV4-2	TRBJ1-6	ASSRAGTGNNSPLH
12	TRBV7-3	TRBJ2-3	ASTTGGPSDTQY
13	TRBV7-2	TRBJ2-2	ASSLLGGNTGELF
10	TRBV7-9	TRBJ1-1	ASRLGDSEAF
12	TRBV5-6	TRBJ2-7	ASSWRDRGVEQY
11	TRBV14	TRBJ2-1	ASSRLSGGEQF
12	TRBV27	TRBJ2-2	ASSLPGFTGELF
10	TRBV10-3	TRBJ1-3	ATGQEGNTIY
16	TRBV7-7	TRBJ2-2	ASSFNPPGFTNTGELF
13	TRBV5-1	TRBJ2-1	ASCRAGGSYNEQF
10	TRBV5-6	TRBJ1-2	ASSLGDYGYT
10	TRBV6-1	TRBJ1-2	ASSTYRGGYT
11	TRBV2	TRBJ1-2	ASSQGGWGGYT
13	TRBV9	TRBJ1-5	ASSASGGRVQPQH
13	TRBV5-1	TRBJ1-2	ASSLMGQGVYGYT
14	TRBV11-2	TRBJ2-2	ASSWGDRVGTGELF
11	TRBV27	TRBJ2-1	ASSSHSYNEQF
14	TRBV7-2	TRBJ1-3	ASSFGGGFGGNTIY
13	TRBV2	TRBJ1-3	ASSERGLPGNTIY
13	TRBV7-9	TRBJ2-1	ASSPSGGGNNEQF
12	TRBV6-5	TRBJ1-3	ASRSGLSGNTIY
13	TRBV9	TRBJ1-2	ASSAGGQGINGYT
14	TRBV6-5	TRBJ2-3	ASSYLQGSGTDTQY
13	TRBV5-4	TRBJ2-2	ASSLRGGRTGELF
13	TRBV6-6	TRBJ2-1	ASTHRDRRYNEQF
14	TRBV9	TRBJ2-3	ASSVAWDRGLDTQY
12	TRBV6-5	TRBJ2-7	ASTPGQGVYEQY
14	TRBV7-6	TRBJ2-1	ASSRGTGGSYNEQF
14	TRBV11-2	TRBJ2-1	ASSSGGPLSDNEQF
11	TRBV10-3	TRBJ2-2	AISERLTGELF
14	TRBV15	TRBJ1-2	ATSRPRQGGVYGYT
13	TRBV19	TRBJ2-7	ASSPRDRGSYEQY
14	TRBV11-2	TRBJ2-3	ASSPWDRASTDTQY
13	TRBV18	TRBJ1-2	ASSQTGQGSGGYT
12	TRBV2	TRBJ1-1	ASRRQEGGTEAF